This T cell receptor beta chain derives from a study of human T cells and chemical hapten exposure. Turning to the study itself: The sensitizing agent was 2% DPC, placed on about 2 cm by about 2 cm of upper inner arm skin.

The time point denotes: pre-sensitization, week 0. Treatment defined: therapeutic diphenylcyclopropenone sensitization with weekly scalp DPC. Alopecia patients deemed DPC-suitable, aged 18 to 70, excluding pregnancy. This CDR3 has 17 residues. V was clipped by 0 bases and J by 0 bases, with 18 bases between them. Germline V gives CDR1 SQVTM, CDR2 ANQGSEA. TCRdb analysed the RACE reads with MiXCR anew, one entry per CDR3 protein. Here the sample spans around 260,000 distinct CDR3 sequences, approximately 8.4% being singletons. This clonotype was picked up many times. The specimen comprised whole blood, sampled in connection with sensitization to the hapten diphenylcyclopropenone (DPC). The chain uses TRBV29-1 and TRBJ2-7; D tentatively reads TRBD1 or TRBD2 (6 bases each). The clonotype originates from a woman in her thirties or forties with alopecia areata. Some clones in this sample may be carry-over from other donors' samples. Written as DNA, the CDR3 is TGCAGCGTTGAAGACACTGGAGGGGGTTTTAGCTCCTACGAGCAGTACTTC. It codes for CSVEDTGGGFSSYEQYF.